Included here is one T cell receptor (beta chain) sequence, with context. This record comes from a study of shared clonotypes between healthy human individuals. For the study at large: Donors had three CD4 naive, three CD4 memory, two CD8 naive and one CD8 memory plate apiece.

Sequencing was performed with immunoSEQ multiplex PCR; in TCRdb, only in-frame clones are kept and a portion is missing. This sample yields about 1.5 million clones, of which 95% to 99% are seen a single time; roughly 0.4% belongs to the top ten. Each sample came from a Caucasian adult donor living in Nashville, Tennessee. Splitting the CD4+ cells yielded a CD45RA+ naive subset and a CD45RA-negative memory subset. The CDR3 has 15 amino acids. V was shortened by 3 bases and J by 5 bases, with 13 bases between the two germline ends. Germline V lookup: CDR1 ENHRY, CDR2 SYGVKD. This TCR came from a man aged 30-40 years in good health. The V gene is TRBV10-3, the J gene TRBJ1-4; no clear D. The sequenced material came from naive CD4+ T cells sorted from blood. Subset: CD45RA+ positively selected. CDR3 in DNA: TGTGCCATCAGTGAACTGTTCCCCCCCAATGAAAAACTGTTTTTT. Translating it yields CAISELFPPNEKLFF.